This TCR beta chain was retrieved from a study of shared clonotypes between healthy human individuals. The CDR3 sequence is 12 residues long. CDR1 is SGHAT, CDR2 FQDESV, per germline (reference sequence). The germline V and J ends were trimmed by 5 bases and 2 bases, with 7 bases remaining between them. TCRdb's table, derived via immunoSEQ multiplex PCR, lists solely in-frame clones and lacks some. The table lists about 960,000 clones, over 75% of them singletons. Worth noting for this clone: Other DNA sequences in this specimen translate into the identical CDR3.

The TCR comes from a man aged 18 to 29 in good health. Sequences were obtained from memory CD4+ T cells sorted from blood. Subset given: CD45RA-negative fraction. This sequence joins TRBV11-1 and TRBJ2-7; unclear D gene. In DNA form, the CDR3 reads TGTGCCAGCAGCCTAAGCCCCTACGAGCAGTACTTC. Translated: CASSLSPYEQYF.